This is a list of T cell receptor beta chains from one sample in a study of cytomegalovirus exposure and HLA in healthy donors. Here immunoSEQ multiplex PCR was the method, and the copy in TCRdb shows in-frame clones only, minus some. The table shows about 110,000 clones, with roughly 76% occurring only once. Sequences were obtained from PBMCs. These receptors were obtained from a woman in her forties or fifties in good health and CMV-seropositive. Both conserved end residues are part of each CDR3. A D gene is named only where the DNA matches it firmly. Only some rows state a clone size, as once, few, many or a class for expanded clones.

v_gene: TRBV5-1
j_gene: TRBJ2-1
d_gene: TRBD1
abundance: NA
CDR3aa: CASSLAGQGAGEQFF
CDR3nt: TGCGCCAGCAGCTTGGCCGGGCAGGGGGCGGGGGAGCAGTTCTTC

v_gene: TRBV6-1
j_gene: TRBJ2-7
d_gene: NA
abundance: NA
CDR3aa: CASSEGAGPLYEQYF
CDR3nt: TGTGCCAGCAGTGAAGGCGCAGGCCCTCTCTACGAGCAGTACTTC

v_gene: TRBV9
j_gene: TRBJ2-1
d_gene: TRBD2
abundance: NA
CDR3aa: CASSREDLDNEQFF
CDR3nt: TGTGCCAGCAGTCGGGAGGACCTGGATAATGAGCAGTTCTTC

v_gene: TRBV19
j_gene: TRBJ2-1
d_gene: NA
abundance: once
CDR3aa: CASSIGAGWDEQFF
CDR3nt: TGTGCCAGTAGTATAGGGGCAGGGTGGGATGAGCAGTTCTTC

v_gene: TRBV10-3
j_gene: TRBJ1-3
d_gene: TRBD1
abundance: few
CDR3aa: CAIKGPGGASGNTIYF
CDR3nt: TGTGCCATCAAGGGCCCAGGGGGCGCCTCTGGAAACACCATATATTTT

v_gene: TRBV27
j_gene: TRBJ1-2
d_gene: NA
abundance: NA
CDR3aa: CASSLAAGANGYTF
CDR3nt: TGTGCCAGCAGTTTAGCGGCGGGGGCGAATGGCTACACCTTC

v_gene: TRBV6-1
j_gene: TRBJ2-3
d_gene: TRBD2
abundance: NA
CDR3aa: CASSVETSPLGTQYF
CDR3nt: TGTGCCAGCAGTGTCGAGACTAGCCCCCTGGGTACGCAGTATTTT

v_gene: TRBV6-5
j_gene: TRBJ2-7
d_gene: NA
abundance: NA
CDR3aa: CASSARYYEQYF
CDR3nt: TGTGCCAGCAGTGCCCGCTACTACGAGCAGTACTTC

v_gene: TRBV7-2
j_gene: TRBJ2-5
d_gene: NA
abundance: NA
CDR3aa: CASSFDWTVKSEETQYF
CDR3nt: TGTGCCAGCAGCTTCGACTGGACAGTAAAGTCGGAAGAGACCCAGTACTTC

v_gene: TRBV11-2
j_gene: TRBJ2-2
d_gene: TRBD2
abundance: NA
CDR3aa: CATRGTRNTGELFF
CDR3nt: TGTGCCACCCGGGGGACTAGGAACACCGGGGAGCTGTTTTTT

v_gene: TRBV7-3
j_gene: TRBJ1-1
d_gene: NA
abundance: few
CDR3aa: CASSAQGRTEAFF
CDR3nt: TGTGCCAGCAGCGCACAGGGTCGGACTGAAGCTTTCTTT

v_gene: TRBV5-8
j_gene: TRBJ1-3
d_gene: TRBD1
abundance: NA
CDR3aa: CASSLPGTALGNTIYF
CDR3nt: TGTGCCAGCAGCTTGCCCGGGACAGCGCTTGGAAACACCATATATTTT

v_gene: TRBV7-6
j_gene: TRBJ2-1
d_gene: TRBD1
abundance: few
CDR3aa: CASSLVQGQGAVEQFF
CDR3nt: TGTGCCAGCAGCTTAGTTCAAGGGCAGGGGGCAGTTGAGCAGTTCTTC

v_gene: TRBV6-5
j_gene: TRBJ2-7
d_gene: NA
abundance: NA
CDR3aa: CASRNRRGAFNEQYF
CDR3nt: TGTGCCAGCAGAAACCGTCGGGGGGCCTTCAACGAGCAGTACTTC

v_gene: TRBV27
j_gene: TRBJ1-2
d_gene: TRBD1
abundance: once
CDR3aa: CASSLRDRGGYTF
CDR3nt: TGTGCCAGCAGTCTGCGGGACAGGGGTGGCTACACCTTC

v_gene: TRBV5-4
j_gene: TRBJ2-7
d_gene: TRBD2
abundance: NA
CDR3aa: CASSHFGTSGRNEQYF
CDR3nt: TGTGCCAGCAGTCATTTCGGGACTAGCGGGAGGAACGAGCAGTACTTC

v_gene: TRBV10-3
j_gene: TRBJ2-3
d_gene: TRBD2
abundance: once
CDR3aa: CAISKTGSGGWADTQYF
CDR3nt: TGTGCCATCAGTAAGACGGGGAGCGGGGGATGGGCAGATACGCAGTATTTT

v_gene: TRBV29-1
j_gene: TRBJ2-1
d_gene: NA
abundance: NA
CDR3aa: CSVGQGGHNEQFF
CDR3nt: TGCAGCGTTGGGCAGGGCGGTCACAATGAGCAGTTCTTC

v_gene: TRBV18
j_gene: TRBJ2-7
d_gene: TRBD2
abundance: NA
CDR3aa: CASSLGTSGTGEQYF
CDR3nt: TGTGCCAGCTCACTGGGGACTAGCGGGACAGGGGAGCAGTACTTC

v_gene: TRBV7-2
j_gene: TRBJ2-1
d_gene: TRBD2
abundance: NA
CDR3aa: CASSQLAGWAYNEQFF
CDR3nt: TGTGCCAGCAGCCAACTAGCGGGATGGGCCTACAATGAGCAGTTCTTC

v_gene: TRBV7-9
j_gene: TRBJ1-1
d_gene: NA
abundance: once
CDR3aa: CSSSPLRGGGTEAFF
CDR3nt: TGTTCCAGCAGCCCATTGCGGGGGGGAGGCACTGAAGCTTTCTTT

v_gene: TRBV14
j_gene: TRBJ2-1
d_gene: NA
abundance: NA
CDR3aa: CASSQERSILYNEQFF
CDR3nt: TGTGCCAGCAGCCAAGAGAGGAGTATTCTCTACAATGAGCAGTTCTTC

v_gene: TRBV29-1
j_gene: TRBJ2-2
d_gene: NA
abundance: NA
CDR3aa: CSAYRTGELFF
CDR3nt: TGCAGCGCCTACCGAACCGGGGAGCTGTTTTTT